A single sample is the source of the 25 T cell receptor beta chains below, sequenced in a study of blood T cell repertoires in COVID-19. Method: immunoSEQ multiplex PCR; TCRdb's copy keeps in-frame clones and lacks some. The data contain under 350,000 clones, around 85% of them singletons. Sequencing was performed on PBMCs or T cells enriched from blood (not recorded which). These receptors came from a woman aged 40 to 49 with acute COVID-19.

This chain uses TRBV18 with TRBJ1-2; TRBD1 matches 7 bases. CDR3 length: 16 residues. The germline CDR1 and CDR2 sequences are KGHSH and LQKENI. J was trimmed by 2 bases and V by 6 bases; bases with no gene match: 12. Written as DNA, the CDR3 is TGTGCCAGCTCTCATATCGGGACAGCGCCAAACTATGGCTACACCTTC. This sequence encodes CASSHIGTAPNYGYTF. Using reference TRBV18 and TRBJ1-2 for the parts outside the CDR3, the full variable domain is NAGVMQNPRHLVRRRGQEARLRCSPMKGHSHVYWYRQLPEEGLKFMVYLQKENIIDESGMPKERFSAEFPKEGPSILRIQQVVRGDSAAYFCASSHIGTAPNYGYTFGSGTRLTVV.

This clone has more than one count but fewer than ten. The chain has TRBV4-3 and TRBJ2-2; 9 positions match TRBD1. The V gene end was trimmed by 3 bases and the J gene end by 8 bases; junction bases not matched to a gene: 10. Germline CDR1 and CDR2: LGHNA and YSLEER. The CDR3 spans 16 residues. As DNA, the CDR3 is TGCGCCAGCAGCCAGGGCGGACAGGGGATCTCGGGGGAGCTGTTTTTT. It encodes CASSQGGQGISGELFF.

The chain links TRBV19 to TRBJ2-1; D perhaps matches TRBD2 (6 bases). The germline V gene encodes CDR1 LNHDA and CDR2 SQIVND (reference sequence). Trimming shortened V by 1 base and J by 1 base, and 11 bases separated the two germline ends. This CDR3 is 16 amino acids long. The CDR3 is CASSIVTRESYNEQFF. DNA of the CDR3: TGTGCCAGTAGTATAGTGACTAGGGAGTCCTACAATGAGCAGTTCTTC.

The CDR3 DNA sequence: TGTGCCAGCAGTAACAGGGCAACTAATGAAAAACTGTTTTTT. As protein: CASSNRATNEKLFF. J is TRBJ1-4 and V is TRBV6-5, with D perhaps matching TRBD1 (6 bases). The CDR3 length is 14 residues. CDR1 MNHEY and CDR2 SVGAGI come from the germline V gene. V lost 5 bases and J lost 0, with 7 bases in between.

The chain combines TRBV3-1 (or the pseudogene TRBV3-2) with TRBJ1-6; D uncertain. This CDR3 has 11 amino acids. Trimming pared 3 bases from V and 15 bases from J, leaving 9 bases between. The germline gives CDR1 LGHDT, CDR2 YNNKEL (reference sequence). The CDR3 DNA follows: TGTGCCAGCAGCCACGGTTCCAACCTCCACTTT. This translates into CASSHGSNLHF.

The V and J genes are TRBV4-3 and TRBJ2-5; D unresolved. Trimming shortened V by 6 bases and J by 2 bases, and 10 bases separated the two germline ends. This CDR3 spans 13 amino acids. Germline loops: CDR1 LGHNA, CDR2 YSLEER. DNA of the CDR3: TGCGCCAGCAGTCAGACACCGCAAGAGACCCAGTACTTC. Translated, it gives CASSQTPQETQYF.

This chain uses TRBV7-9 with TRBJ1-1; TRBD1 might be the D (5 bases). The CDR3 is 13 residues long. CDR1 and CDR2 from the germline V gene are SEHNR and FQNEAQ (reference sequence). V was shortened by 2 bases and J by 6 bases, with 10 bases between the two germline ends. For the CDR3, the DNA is TGTGCCAGCAGCTTATTGTGGGGCGCTGAAGCTTTCTTT. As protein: CASSLLWGAEAFF.

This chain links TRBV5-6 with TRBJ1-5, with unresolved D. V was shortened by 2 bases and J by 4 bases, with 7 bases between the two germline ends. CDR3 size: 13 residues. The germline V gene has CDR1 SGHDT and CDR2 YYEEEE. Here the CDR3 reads CASSFARNQPQHF. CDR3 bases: TGTGCCAGCAGCTTTGCCCGGAATCAGCCCCAGCATTTT.

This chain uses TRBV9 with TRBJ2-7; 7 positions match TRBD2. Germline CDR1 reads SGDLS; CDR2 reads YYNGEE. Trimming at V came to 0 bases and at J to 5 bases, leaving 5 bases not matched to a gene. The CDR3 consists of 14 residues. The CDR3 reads CASSVVGAGDEQYF. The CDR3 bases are TGTGCCAGCAGCGTAGTAGGTGCGGGAGACGAGCAGTACTTC.

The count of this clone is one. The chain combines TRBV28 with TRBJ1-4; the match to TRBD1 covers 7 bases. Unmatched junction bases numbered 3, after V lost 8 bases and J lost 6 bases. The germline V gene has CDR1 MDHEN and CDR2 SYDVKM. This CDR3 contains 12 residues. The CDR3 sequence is CASEGAHEKLFF. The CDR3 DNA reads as TGTGCCAGCGAGGGGGCTCATGAAAAACTGTTTTTT.

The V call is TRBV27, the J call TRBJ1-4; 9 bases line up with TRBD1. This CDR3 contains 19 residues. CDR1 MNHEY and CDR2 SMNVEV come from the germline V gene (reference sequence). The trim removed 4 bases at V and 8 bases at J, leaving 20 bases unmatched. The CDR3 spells CASSSGTGRRGREREKLFF. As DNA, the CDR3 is TGTGCCAGCAGTTCGGGGACAGGGCGAAGGGGGAGGGAGAGAGAAAAACTGTTTTTT.

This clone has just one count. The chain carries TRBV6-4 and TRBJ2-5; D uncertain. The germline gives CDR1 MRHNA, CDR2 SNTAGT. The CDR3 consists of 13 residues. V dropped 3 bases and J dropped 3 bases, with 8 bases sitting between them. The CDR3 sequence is CASSEFPEETQYF. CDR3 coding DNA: TGTGCCAGCAGTGAGTTTCCGGAAGAGACCCAGTACTTC.

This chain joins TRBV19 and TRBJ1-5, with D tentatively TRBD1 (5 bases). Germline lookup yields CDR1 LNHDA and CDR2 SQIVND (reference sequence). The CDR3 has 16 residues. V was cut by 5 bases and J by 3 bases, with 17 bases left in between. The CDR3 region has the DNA TGTGCCAGTAGTGAGGTAGGAGCAGGGTACAATCAGCCCCAGCATTTT. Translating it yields CASSEVGAGYNQPQHF.

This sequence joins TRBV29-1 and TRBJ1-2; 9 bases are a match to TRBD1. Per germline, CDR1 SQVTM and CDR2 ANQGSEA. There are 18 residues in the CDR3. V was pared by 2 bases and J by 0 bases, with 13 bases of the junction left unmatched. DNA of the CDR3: TGCAGCGTTGAATGGGTGAGGGGACAGGGTTTCGCTAACTATGGCTACACCTTC. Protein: CSVEWVRGQGFANYGYTF. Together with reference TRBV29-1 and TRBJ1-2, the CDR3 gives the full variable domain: SAVISQKPSRDICQRGTSLTIQCQVDSQVTMMFWYRQQPGQSLTLIATANQGSEATYESGFVIDKFPISRPNLTFSTLTVSNMSPEDSSIYLCSVEWVRGQGFANYGYTFGSGTRLTVV.

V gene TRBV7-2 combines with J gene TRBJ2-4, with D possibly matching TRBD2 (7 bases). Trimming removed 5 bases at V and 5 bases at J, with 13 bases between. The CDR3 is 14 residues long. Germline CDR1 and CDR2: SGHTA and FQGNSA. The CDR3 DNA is TGTGCCAGCAGCAATTGGGGGGGCGAAAACATTCAGTACTTC. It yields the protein CASSNWGGENIQYF.

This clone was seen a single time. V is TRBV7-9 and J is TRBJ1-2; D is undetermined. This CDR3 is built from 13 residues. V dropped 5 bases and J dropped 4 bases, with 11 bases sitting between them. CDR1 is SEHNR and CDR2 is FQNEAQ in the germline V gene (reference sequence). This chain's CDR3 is CASSLLLLYGYTF. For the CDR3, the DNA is TGTGCCAGCAGCCTATTGCTCCTCTATGGCTACACCTTC.

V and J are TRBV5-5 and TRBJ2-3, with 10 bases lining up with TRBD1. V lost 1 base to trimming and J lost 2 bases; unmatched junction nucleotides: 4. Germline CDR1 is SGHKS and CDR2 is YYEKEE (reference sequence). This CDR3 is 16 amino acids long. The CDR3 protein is CASSLSGTGVTDTQYF. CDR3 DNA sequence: TGTGCCAGCAGCTTGAGTGGGACAGGGGTCACAGATACGCAGTATTTT. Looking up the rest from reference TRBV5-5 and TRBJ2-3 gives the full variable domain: DAGVTQSPTHLIKTRGQQVTLRCSPISGHKSVSWYQQVLGQGPQFIFQYYEKEERGRGNFPDRFSARQFPNYSSELNVNALLLGDSALYLCASSLSGTGVTDTQYFGPGTRLTVL.

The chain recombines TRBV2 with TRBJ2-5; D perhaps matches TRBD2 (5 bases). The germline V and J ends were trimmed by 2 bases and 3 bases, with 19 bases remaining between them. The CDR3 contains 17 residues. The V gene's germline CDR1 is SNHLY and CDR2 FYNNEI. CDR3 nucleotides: TGTGCCAGCAGTGAAAGTATATTTGTAGCGACCGAAGAGACCCAGTACTTC. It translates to CASSESIFVATEETQYF.

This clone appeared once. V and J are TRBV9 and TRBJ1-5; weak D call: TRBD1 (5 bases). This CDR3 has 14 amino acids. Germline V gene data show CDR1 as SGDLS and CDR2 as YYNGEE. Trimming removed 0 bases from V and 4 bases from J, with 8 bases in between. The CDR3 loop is CASSVDGGNQPQHF. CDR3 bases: TGTGCCAGCAGCGTAGACGGGGGGAATCAGCCCCAGCATTTT. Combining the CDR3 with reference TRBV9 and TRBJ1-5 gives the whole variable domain DSGVTQTPKHLITATGQRVTLRCSPRSGDLSVYWYQQSLDQGLQFLIQYYNGEERAKGNILERFSAQQFPDLHSELNLSSLELGDSALYFCASSVDGGNQPQHFGDGTRLSIL.

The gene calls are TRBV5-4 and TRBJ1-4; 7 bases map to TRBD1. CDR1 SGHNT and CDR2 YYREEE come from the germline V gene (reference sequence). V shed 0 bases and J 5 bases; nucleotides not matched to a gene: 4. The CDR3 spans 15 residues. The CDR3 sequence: CASSLDRGRNEKLFF. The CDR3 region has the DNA TGTGCCAGCAGCTTGGACAGGGGTCGGAATGAAAAACTGTTTTTT.

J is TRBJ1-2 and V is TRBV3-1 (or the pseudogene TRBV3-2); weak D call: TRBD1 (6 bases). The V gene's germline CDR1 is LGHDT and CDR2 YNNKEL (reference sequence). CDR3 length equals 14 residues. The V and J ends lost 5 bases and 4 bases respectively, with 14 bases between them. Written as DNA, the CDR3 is TGTGCCAGCAGCTCATGGGGGGGGCTCTATGGCTACACCTTC. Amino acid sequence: CASSSWGGLYGYTF.

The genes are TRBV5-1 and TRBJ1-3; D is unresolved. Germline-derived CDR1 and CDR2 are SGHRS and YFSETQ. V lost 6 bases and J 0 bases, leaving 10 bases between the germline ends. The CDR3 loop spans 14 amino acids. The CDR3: CASTLDNSGNTIYF. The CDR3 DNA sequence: TGCGCCAGCACCCTCGACAACTCTGGAAACACCATATATTTT.

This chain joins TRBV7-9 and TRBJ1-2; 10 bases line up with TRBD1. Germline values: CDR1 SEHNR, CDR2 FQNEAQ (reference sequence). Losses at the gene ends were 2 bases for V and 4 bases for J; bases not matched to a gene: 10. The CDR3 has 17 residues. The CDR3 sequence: CASSLRRDRGLGYGYTF. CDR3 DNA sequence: TGTGCCAGCAGCTTACGCCGGGACAGGGGACTAGGCTATGGCTACACCTTC.

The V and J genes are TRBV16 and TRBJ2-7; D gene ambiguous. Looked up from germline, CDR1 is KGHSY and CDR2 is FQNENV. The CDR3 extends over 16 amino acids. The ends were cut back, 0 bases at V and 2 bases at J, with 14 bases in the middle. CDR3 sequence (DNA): TGTGCCAGCAGCCAATCCCCCGCAGGCCTTCCCTACGAGCAGTACTTC. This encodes CASSQSPAGLPYEQYF.

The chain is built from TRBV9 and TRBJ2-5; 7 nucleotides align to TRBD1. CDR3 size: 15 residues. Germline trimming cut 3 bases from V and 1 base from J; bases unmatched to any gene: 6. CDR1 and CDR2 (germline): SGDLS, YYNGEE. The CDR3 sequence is CASSEGTVLQETQYF. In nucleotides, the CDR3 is TGTGCCAGCAGCGAAGGGACAGTACTCCAAGAGACCCAGTACTTC.